A single sample gave rise to the 30 T cell receptor beta chains below, sequenced in a study of T cell responses to AZD1222 COVID-19 vaccine. Clones were read by immunoSEQ multiplex PCR, and TCRdb kept only the in-frame ones, dropping some. The repertoire includes fewer than 150,000 clones, 89% of them detected once, and almost 4.5% sits in the top ten. This specimen consisted of peripheral blood, obtained on day 0 of AZD1222 vaccination. These receptor sequences come from an adult in good health.

This chain connects TRBV6-5 to TRBJ1-3, with a possible D match to TRBD1 (5 bases). This CDR3 region has 16 residues. Germline CDR1 and CDR2: MNHEY and SVGAGI. V was trimmed by 4 bases and J by 2 bases, leaving 15 bases between them. The CDR3 bases are TGTGCCAGCAGTTTCGGGTCGGGGCCTCCTGGAAACACCATATATTTT. Translating gives CASSFGSGPPGNTIYF.

The chain has TRBV6-2 or TRBV6-3 and TRBJ1-6; D ambiguous. The CDR3 is 19 residues long. V was trimmed by 6 bases and J by 0 bases, leaving 21 bases between them. Looked up from germline, CDR1 is MNHEY and CDR2 is SVGEGT. The CDR3 reads CASSHRLNLRSSYNSPLHF. The CDR3 DNA follows: TGTGCCAGCAGCCACCGACTAAATCTTCGTAGCTCCTATAATTCACCCCTCCACTTT.

The chain joins TRBV5-4 to TRBJ1-5, with TRBD1 matching over 7 bases. Per the germline V gene, CDR1 is SGHNT and CDR2 is YYREEE (reference sequence). This CDR3 comprises 14 residues. V shed 3 bases, J shed 5 bases, and the junction held 5 bases outside the gene matches. The CDR3 region has the DNA TGTGCCAGCAGCTCGCAGGGGGAGCATCAGCCCCAGCATTTT. It is translated as CASSSQGEHQPQHF.

This chain joins TRBV6-5 and TRBJ2-2, with D possibly matching TRBD1 (6 bases). The V gene lost 6 bases and the J gene lost 4 bases, with 9 bases spanning the gap. CDR1 MNHEY and CDR2 SVGAGI come from the germline V gene. This CDR3 comprises 13 residues. The CDR3: CASSSTGTGELFF. The CDR3 DNA is TGTGCCAGCAGCTCGACAGGCACCGGGGAGCTGTTTTTT.

About this clone itself: Other DNA sequences of this sample code for an identical CDR3. CDR3 sequence (DNA): TGTGCCAGCAGCCAAGTTGGGAATGAGCAGTTCTTC. This encodes CASSQVGNEQFF. The chain recombines TRBV3-1 (or the pseudogene TRBV3-2) with TRBJ2-1; D unclear. Germline CDR1 is LGHDT and CDR2 is YNNKEL (reference sequence). The germline V and J ends were trimmed by 1 base and 7 bases, with 5 bases remaining between them. The CDR3 has 12 residues.

The chain couples TRBV5-6 to TRBJ2-2, with a tentative D call TRBD1 (6 bases). The CDR3 consists of 17 residues. Germline V gives CDR1 SGHDT, CDR2 YYEEEE. Trimming took off 2 bases at V and 5 bases at J, with 19 bases between the two ends. Here the CDR3 reads CASSLWAGDVPTGELFF. The CDR3 region has the DNA TGTGCCAGCAGCTTATGGGCAGGGGATGTTCCGACCGGGGAGCTGTTTTTT.

The V gene is TRBV28, the J gene TRBJ1-6; D not certain. The germline CDR1 and CDR2 sequences are MDHEN and SYDVKM. The V end lost 3 bases, the J end lost 10 bases, and 7 bases lay between the germline ends. The CDR3 contains 12 residues. The CDR3 DNA is TGTGCCAGCAGTTTTTTTCCCTCACCCCTCCACTTT. Its translation is CASSFFPSPLHF.

The chain is built from TRBV21-1 and TRBJ1-2; TRBD1, as called in the table, went unchecked against the DNA. TRBV21-1 is annotated as a pseudogene. CDR3 length equals 16 residues. DNA for the CDR3: TGTGCCAGCAGCACCCCGACAGGGGATCCTAACTATGGCTACACCTTC. Its protein is CASSTPTGDPNYGYTF.

The rearrangement links TRBV29-1 to TRBJ2-1; 14 bases align to TRBD2. Germline V lookup: CDR1 SQVTM, CDR2 ANQGSEA. J was trimmed by 1 base and V by 6 bases; bases with no gene match: 8. This CDR3 is 17 amino acids long. CDR3 sequence (DNA): TGCAGCGTGGCGGGACTAGCGGGAGCTCCTTCCTACAATGAGCAGTTCTTC. Translation: CSVAGLAGAPSYNEQFF.

The gene calls are TRBV24-1 and TRBJ1-5; D is perhaps TRBD1 (5 bases). Trimming left V 3 bases short and J 12 bases short, with 14 bases between. Germline V gene data show CDR1 as KGHDR and CDR2 as SFDVKD. This CDR3 is 13 amino acids long. The DNA for the CDR3 is TGTGCCACCAGTGATCCCACTTATGGGGGCCAGCATTTT. It yields the protein CATSDPTYGGQHF.

The chain links TRBV28 to TRBJ1-6; D gene uncertain. CDR3 length equals 15 residues. Germline V gives CDR1 MDHEN, CDR2 SYDVKM. Deletions cut 5 bases from V and 5 bases from J, with 13 bases between. The CDR3 bases are TGTGCCAGCAGTCCCAACACTGGGCATAATTCACCCCTCCACTTT. Translation gives CASSPNTGHNSPLHF. Full variable domain (rest looked up from reference TRBV28 and TRBJ1-6): DVKVTQSSRYLVKRTGEKVFLECVQDMDHENMFWYRQDPGLGLRLIYFSYDVKMKEKGDIPEGYSVSREKKERFSLILESASTNQTSMYLCASSPNTGHNSPLHFGNGTRLTVT.

The V and J genes are TRBV6-5 and TRBJ1-5; D gene unclear. V shed 6 bases and J shed 4 bases, with 7 bases lying between them. The germline V gene has CDR1 MNHEY and CDR2 SVGAGI. The length of the CDR3 is 12 residues. DNA for the CDR3: TGTGCCAGCAGGACCTCTAATCAGCCCCAGCATTTT. It is translated as CASRTSNQPQHF.

J is TRBJ1-4 and V is TRBV29-1; D is possibly TRBD1 (6 bases). Trimming took off 0 bases at V and 4 bases at J, with 15 bases between the two ends. The CDR3 is 16 amino acids. The V gene's germline CDR1 is SQVTM and CDR2 ANQGSEA. The CDR3 reads CSVEDPIGGSNEKLFF. CDR3 coding DNA: TGCAGCGTTGAAGATCCCATTGGGGGCAGTAATGAAAAACTGTTTTTT.

J is TRBJ2-5 and V is TRBV7-8; D is perhaps TRBD2 (6 bases). This CDR3 spans 15 amino acids. The V gene lost 5 bases and the J gene lost 5 bases, with 18 bases spanning the gap. Looked up from germline, CDR1 is SGHVS and CDR2 is FQNEAQ. The CDR3 spells CASSRRPGEAETQYF. CDR3 DNA: TGTGCCAGCAGCCGACGCCCCGGGGAGGCGGAGACCCAGTACTTC.

The chain is built from TRBV18 and TRBJ2-7; TRBD2 aligns across 7 bases. The germline CDR1 and CDR2 sequences are KGHSH and LQKENI. The CDR3 has 15 residues. V shed 0 bases, J shed 5 bases, and the junction held 7 bases outside the gene matches. The CDR3 sequence: CASSPPSAGFDEQYF. CDR3 in DNA: TGTGCCAGCTCACCACCGTCAGCGGGATTTGACGAGCAGTACTTC.

J is TRBJ2-1 and V is TRBV6-2 or TRBV6-3, with a weak D call TRBD2 (6 bases). The CDR3 is 19 residues long. V dropped 3 bases and J dropped 4 bases, with 25 bases sitting between them. Per germline, CDR1 MNHEY and CDR2 SVGEGT. The CDR3 DNA reads TGTGCCAGCAGTTATACGGGACGAGGAATTTCGGGACTTTACAATGAGCAGTTCTTC. Its protein is CASSYTGRGISGLYNEQFF.

The V and J genes are TRBV6-5 and TRBJ1-1, with TRBD1 matching 7 bases. The ends lost 2 bases at V and 0 bases at J; junction bases unmatched: 3. Germline CDR1 MNHEY, CDR2 SVGAGI. This CDR3 is built from 15 residues. The CDR3, as DNA: TGTGCCAGCAGTTACACGACAGGGATGAACACTGAAGCTTTCTTT. Protein sequence: CASSYTTGMNTEAFF.

This clone was seen a handful of times. This chain uses TRBV7-9 with TRBJ2-7; D is possibly TRBD1 (6 bases). The CDR3 spans 14 residues. The germline V and J ends were trimmed by 4 bases and 4 bases, with 14 bases remaining between them. Per germline, CDR1 SEHNR and CDR2 FQNEAQ (reference sequence). In DNA form, the CDR3 reads TGTGCCAGCAGCTCAGGGGAAAGGCTTTACGAGCAGTACTTC. This sequence encodes CASSSGERLYEQYF.

The V call is TRBV5-1, the J call TRBJ2-1; a weak D match, TRBD1 (6 bases). CDR3 length: 12 residues. V lost 0 bases to trimming and J lost 16 bases, with 14 bases between them. Germline V lookup: CDR1 SGHRS, CDR2 YFSETQ. CDR3 in DNA: TGCGCCAGCAGCTTGGATGGGCGAGGGGGTTTCTTC. Translating gives CASSLDGRGGFF.

The chain has TRBV10-3 and TRBJ2-7; 9 positions agree with TRBD2. The germline gives CDR1 ENHRY, CDR2 SYGVKD. The CDR3 is 15 residues long. The J segment lost 4 bases and the V segment lost 3 bases, leaving 7 bases of the junction unmatched. The CDR3 DNA sequence: TGTGCCATCAGTGACCAGCGGGAGGTTCTATACGAGCAGTACTTC. Encoded protein: CAISDQREVLYEQYF.

The chain couples TRBV19 to TRBJ1-5, with a tentative D call TRBD1 (5 bases). Per the germline V gene, CDR1 is LNHDA and CDR2 is SQIVND (reference sequence). The CDR3 is 17 residues long. The V gene lost 3 bases and the J gene lost 0 bases, with 15 bases spanning the gap. In DNA, the CDR3 is TGTGCCAGTAGTATTATCATGGGACGGGATAGCAATCAGCCCCAGCATTTT. Translated, it gives CASSIIMGRDSNQPQHF.

The chain uses TRBV28 and TRBJ1-5; D not resolved. The CDR3 consists of 12 residues. The ends were cut back, 3 bases at V and 8 bases at J, with 8 bases in the middle. Germline V gives CDR1 MDHEN, CDR2 SYDVKM. CDR3 DNA sequence: TGTGCCAGCAGTTTGGCGGCGGAGCCCCAGCATTTT. Its protein product is CASSLAAEPQHF.

The CDR3 spells CASRPTGSYYGYTF. The CDR3 nucleotides are TGTGCCAGCAGACCGACAGGGTCTTACTATGGCTACACCTTC. The rearrangement uses TRBV28 and TRBJ1-2; TRBD1 aligns across 7 bases. From germline, CDR1 is MDHEN and CDR2 SYDVKM. After removal of 6 bases from V and 3 bases from J, the junction contained 7 bases not matched to a gene. The CDR3 is made up of 14 amino acids.

The chain is built from TRBV12-3 or TRBV12-4 and TRBJ2-1, with D perhaps TRBD2 (6 bases). This CDR3 is built from 12 residues. Between the trimmed V and J ends, which lost 5 bases and 8 bases, there was a span of 10 bases. The DNA for the CDR3 is TGTGCCAGCAGTCAGACTAGGGATGAGCAGTTCTTC. The encoded protein is CASSQTRDEQFF.

Only a few counts were recorded for this clone. The V and J genes are TRBV28 and TRBJ2-3, with no clear D. The length of the CDR3 is 12 residues. CDR1 is MDHEN, CDR2 SYDVKM, per germline. Trimming stripped 6 bases from V and 3 bases from J, with 7 bases between. The CDR3 region has the DNA TGTGCCAGCAGCTCCAGAACAGATACGCAGTATTTT. This encodes CASSSRTDTQYF.

This rearrangement joins TRBV6-5 to TRBJ1-5; no clear D gene. This CDR3 has 14 residues. Trimming shortened V by 5 bases and J by 0 bases, and 8 bases separated the two germline ends. The V gene's germline CDR1 is MNHEY and CDR2 SVGAGI. CDR3 nucleotide sequence: TGTGCCAGCAGTCCCCTAGATAGCAATCAGCCCCAGCATTTT. It specifies CASSPLDSNQPQHF.

The V and J genes are TRBV28 and TRBJ2-1, with a possible D match to TRBD2 (7 bases). With 3 bases removed from V and 0 bases from J, the gap between germline ends came to 15 bases. Per germline, CDR1 MDHEN and CDR2 SYDVKM. The CDR3 spans 17 residues. CDR3 DNA: TGTGCCAGCAGTTTTCTTGCGGGGGCGACCTCCTACAATGAGCAGTTCTTC. Translating it yields CASSFLAGATSYNEQFF.

In this sample, this clone turned up once. This chain joins TRBV6-5 and TRBJ1-1; D remains ambiguous. With 0 bases removed from V and 3 bases from J, the gap between germline ends came to 11 bases. Germline values: CDR1 MNHEY, CDR2 SVGAGI. This CDR3 is 15 amino acids long. The CDR3 nucleotides read TGTGCCAGCAGTTACTCGTATATCGGGGACACTGAAGCTTTCTTT. As protein: CASSYSYIGDTEAFF.

V gene TRBV30 combines with J gene TRBJ2-7; 7 bases fit TRBD2. The trim removed 0 bases at V and 1 base at J, leaving 3 bases unmatched. The CDR3 sequence is 14 residues long. Germline loops: CDR1 GTSNPN, CDR2 SVGIG (reference sequence). The CDR3 DNA reads TGTGCCTGGAGTGTACCCGGGAGGTCCTACGAGCAGTACTTC. Amino acids: CAWSVPGRSYEQYF.

The CDR3 DNA is TGTGCCAGCAGTCAGCGGGGGGGAATCACAGATACGCAGTATTTT. Its translation: CASSQRGGITDTQYF. The chain recombines TRBV27 with TRBJ2-3; 10 bases are a match to TRBD2. The CDR3 has 15 amino acids. Germline assignment: CDR1 MNHEY and CDR2 SMNVEV (reference sequence). The trim removed 5 bases at V and 2 bases at J, leaving 4 bases unmatched.